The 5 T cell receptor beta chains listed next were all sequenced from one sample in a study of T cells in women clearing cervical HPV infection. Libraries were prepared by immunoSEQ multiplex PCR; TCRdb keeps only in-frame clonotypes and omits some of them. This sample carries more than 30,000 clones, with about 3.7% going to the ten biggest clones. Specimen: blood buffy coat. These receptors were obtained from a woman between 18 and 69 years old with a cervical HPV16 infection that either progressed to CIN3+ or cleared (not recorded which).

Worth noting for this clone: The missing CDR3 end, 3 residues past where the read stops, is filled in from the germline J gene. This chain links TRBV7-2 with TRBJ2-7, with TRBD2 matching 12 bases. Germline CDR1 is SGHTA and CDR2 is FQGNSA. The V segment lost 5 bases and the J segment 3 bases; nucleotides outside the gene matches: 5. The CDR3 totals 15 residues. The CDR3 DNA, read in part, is TGTGCCAGCAGCAAGGGACTAGCGGGTCTCTACGAG. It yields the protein CASSKGLAGLYE. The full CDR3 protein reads CASSKGLAGLYEQYF. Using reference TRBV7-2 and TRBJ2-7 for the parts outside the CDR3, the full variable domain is GAGVSQSPSNKVTEKGKDVELRCDPISGHTALYWYRQSLGQGLEFLIYFQGNSAPDKSGLPSDRFSAERTGGSVSTLTIQRTQQEDSAVYLCASSKGLAGLYEQYFGPGTRLTVT.

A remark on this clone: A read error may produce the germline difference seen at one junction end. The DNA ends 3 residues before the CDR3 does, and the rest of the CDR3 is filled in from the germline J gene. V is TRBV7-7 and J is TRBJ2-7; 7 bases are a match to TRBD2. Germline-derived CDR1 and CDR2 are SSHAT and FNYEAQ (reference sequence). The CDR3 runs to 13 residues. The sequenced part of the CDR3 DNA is TGTGCTAGCAGCTTAGATACTAGCGACGAG. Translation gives CASSLDTSDE. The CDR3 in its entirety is CASSLDTSDEQYF.

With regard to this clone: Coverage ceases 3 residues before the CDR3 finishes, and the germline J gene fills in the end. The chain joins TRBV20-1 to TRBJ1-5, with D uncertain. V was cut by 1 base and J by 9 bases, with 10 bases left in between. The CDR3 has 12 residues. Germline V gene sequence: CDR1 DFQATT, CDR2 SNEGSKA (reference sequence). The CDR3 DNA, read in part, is TGCAGTGCTAGAGTGGGCGAACCGCCC. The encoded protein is CSARVGEPP. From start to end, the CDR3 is CSARVGEPPQHF.

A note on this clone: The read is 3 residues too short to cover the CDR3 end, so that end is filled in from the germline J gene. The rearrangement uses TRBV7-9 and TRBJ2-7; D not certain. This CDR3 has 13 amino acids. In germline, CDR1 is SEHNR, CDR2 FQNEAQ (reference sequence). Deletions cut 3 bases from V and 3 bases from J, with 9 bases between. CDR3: CASSFPGLYEQYF. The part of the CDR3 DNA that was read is TGTGCCAGCAGCTTTCCAGGTCTCTACGAG.

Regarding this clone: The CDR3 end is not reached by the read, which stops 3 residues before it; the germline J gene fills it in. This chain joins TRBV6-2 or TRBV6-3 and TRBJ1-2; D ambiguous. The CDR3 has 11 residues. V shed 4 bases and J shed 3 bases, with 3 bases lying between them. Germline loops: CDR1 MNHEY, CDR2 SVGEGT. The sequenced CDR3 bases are TGTGCCAGCAGTTCCGACTATGGC. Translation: CASSSDYG. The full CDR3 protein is CASSSDYGYTF.